Below, 2 T cell receptor beta chains from the same sample are listed, as sequenced in a study of CD8 T cells in Susac syndrome. RNA amounts of about 0.45 to 1 ug underwent reverse transcription with random hexamers. TCRdb called the immunoSEQ multiplex PCR reads again in MiXCR, with one record for every CDR3 protein. Of nearly 200,000 distinct CDR3 sequences listed, roughly 96% are singletons. The sequencing sample was made of CD4+ T cells from PBMCs. The receptors originated from a human donor with multiple sclerosis.

The CDR3 reads CASNNGGIETQYF. The DNA for the CDR3 is TGTGCCAGCAACAATGGAGGGATTGAGACCCAGTACTTC. The chain carries TRBV3-1 and TRBJ2-5, with a weak D call TRBD2 (6 bases). Germline CDR1 and CDR2: LGHDT and YNNKEL (reference sequence). The CDR3 runs 13 residues. V shed 7 bases and J shed 5 bases, with 14 bases lying between them.

This sequence joins TRBV19 and TRBJ2-7; 10 bases agree with TRBD1. V lost 6 bases to trimming and J lost 5 bases; unmatched junction nucleotides: 4. Germline V lookup: CDR1 LNHDA, CDR2 SQIVND (reference sequence). The CDR3 is 13 residues long. The CDR3 coding sequence is TGTGCCAGTAGGGGACAGGGGATGAACGAGCAGTACTTC. Residues: CASRGQGMNEQYF. The variable domain in full, with the rest retrieved from reference TRBV19 and TRBJ2-7, is DGGITQSPKYLFRKEGQNVTLSCEQNLNHDAMYWYRQDPGQGLRLIYYSQIVNDFQKGDIAEGYSVSREKKESFPLTVTSAQKNPTAFYLCASRGQGMNEQYFGPGTRLTVT.